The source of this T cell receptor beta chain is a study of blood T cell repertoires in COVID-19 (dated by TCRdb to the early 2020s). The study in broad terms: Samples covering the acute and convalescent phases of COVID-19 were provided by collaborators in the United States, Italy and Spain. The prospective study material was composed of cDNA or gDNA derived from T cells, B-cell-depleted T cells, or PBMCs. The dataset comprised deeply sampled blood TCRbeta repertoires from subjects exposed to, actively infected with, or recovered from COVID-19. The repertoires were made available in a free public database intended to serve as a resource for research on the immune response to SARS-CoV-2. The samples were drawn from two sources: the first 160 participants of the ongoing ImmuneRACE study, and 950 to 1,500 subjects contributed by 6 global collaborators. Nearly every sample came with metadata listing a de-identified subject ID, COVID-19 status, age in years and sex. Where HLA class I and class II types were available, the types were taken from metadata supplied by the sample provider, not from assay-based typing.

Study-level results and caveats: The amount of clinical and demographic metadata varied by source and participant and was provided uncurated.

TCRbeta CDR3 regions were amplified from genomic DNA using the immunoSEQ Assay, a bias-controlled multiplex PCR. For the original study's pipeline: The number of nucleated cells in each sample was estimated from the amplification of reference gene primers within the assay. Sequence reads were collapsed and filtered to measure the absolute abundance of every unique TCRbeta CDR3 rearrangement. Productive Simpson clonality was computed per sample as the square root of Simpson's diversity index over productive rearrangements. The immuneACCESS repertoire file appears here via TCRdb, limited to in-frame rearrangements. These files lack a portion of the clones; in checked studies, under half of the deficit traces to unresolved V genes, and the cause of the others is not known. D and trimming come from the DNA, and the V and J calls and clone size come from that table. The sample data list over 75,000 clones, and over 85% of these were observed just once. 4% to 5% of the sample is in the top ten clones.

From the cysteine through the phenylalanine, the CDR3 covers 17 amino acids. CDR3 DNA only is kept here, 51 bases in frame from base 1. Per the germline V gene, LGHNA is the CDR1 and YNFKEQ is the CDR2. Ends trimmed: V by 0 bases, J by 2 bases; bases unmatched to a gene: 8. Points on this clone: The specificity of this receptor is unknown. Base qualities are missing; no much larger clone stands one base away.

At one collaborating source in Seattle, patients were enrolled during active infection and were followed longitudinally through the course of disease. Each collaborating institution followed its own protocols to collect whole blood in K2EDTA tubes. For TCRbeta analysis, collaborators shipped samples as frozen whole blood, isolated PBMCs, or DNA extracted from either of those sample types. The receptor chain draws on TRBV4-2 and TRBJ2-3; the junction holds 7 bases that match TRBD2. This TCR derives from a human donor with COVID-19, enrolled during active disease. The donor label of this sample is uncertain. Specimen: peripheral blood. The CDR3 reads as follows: CASSQDVTSVVTDTQYF. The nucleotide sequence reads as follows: TGTGCCAGCAGCCAAGACGTAACTAGCGTAGTCACAGATACGCAGTATTTT.